This record concerns one T cell receptor beta chain sequence. This entry is derived from a study of technical replicates of blood from a few donors. Repertoires were generated with immunoSEQ multiplex PCR, while TCRdb's copy carries only in-frame clones and drops some. In the table there are some 79,000 clones, 90% to 95% of which are singletons. The V gene's germline CDR1 is SQVTM and CDR2 ANQGSEA. This CDR3 has 14 residues. Trimming stripped 5 bases from V and 1 base from J, with 15 bases between. The material sequenced was T cells isolated from PBMCs. This TCR was sampled from a human donor in good health. V gene TRBV29-1 combines with J gene TRBJ2-7, with D possibly being TRBD2 (6 bases). CDR3 DNA: TGCAGCGTTTGGGGAACGGGGGAGTCCTACGAGCAGTACTTC. It codes for CSVWGTGESYEQYF.